Listed here is a single T cell receptor beta chain. The antigen is unknown. CDR3-region Arm-PCR and iRepertoire HTBI primers produced the TCR beta libraries. TCRdb passed the multiplex PCR reads through MiXCR, listing each CDR3 protein once. The table lists about 360,000 distinct CDR3 sequences, roughly 17% of them singletons. The sample originates from a study of regulatory T cells in long-lasting Graves disease. General study points: Persistent patients shared about 2,800 public clonotypes among themselves. Newly diagnosed patients shared fewer, at roughly 970.

As to time point: newly diagnosed GD, antithyroid drugs for less than 3 months. Researchers made the TCR library from RNA that was extracted from PBMCs. Separately, the same data were catalogued under a study of T cells in Graves' hyperthyroidism and ophthalmopathy. From that study: Diagnosis rested on symptoms, serum thyroxine and TRAb, thyroid ultrasound, and orbital computed tomography. Initially, a first-round RT-PCR of the TCR CDR3 employed the HTBI primer set. Most thyroid clonotypes with frequency above 0.001 were detected in blood.

The sequence came from a woman younger than 30 with Graves disease. The sample here was peripheral blood mononuclear cells (PBMCs), taken at new diagnosis, from a patient treated with antithyroid drugs.

The CDR3 sequence is CASSYGTGGPYEQYF. The CDR3 coding sequence is TGTGCCAGCAGTTACGGGACAGGGGGCCCCTACGAGCAGTACTTC. The V and J genes are TRBV6-5 and TRBJ2-7, with 12 bases lining up with TRBD1. Germline CDR1 MNHEY, CDR2 SVGAGI. The CDR3 has 15 residues. Germline trimming cut 2 bases from V and 2 bases from J; bases unmatched to any gene: 1.